Below are 21 T cell receptor beta chains sequenced from a single sample in a study of control samples from healthy donors and cancer patients. Here immunoSEQ multiplex PCR was the method, and the copy in TCRdb shows in-frame clones only, minus some. The sample has roughly 100,000 clones; roughly nine tenths are singletons. The sequenced sample was blood. These receptors were collected from a woman under 30 in good health.

This chain joins TRBV9 and TRBJ2-3; 12 bases align to TRBD2. The V and J ends lost 4 bases and 4 bases, in that order; junction bases with no gene match: 10. The CDR3 spans 17 residues. CDR1 is SGDLS and CDR2 is YYNGEE in the germline V gene. DNA of the CDR3: TGTGCCAGCAGCCGAGACCCTAGCGGGAGGGTGGCAGATACGCAGTATTTT. It translates to CASSRDPSGRVADTQYF. The full variable domain, with the rest looked up from reference TRBV9 and TRBJ2-3, is DSGVTQTPKHLITATGQRVTLRCSPRSGDLSVYWYQQSLDQGLQFLIQYYNGEERAKGNILERFSAQQFPDLHSELNLSSLELGDSALYFCASSRDPSGRVADTQYFGPGTRLTVL.

This clone appeared a single time. The chain couples TRBV4-1 to TRBJ2-7; maybe TRBD2 (5 bases). Trimming took 4 bases from V and 2 from J, leaving 18 bases between them. CDR3 length: 16 residues. Germline loops: CDR1 MGHRA, CDR2 YSYEKL. CDR3 region: CASSRNHPGLAYEQYF. The CDR3 DNA sequence: TGCGCCAGCAGCCGAAATCACCCCGGACTGGCCTACGAGCAGTACTTC.

Of note for this clone: This sample also contains other DNA sequences that code for the same CDR3. The J gene is TRBJ2-7, the V gene TRBV4-1; a weak D match, TRBD2 (7 bases). CDR3 size: 16 residues. Trimming removed 1 base at V and 4 bases at J, with 17 bases between. Per germline, CDR1 MGHRA and CDR2 YSYEKL. The CDR3 here is CASSQVLAGAKYEQYF. CDR3 nucleotides: TGCGCCAGCAGCCAAGTCTTGGCGGGGGCGAAATACGAGCAGTACTTC.

In this sample, this clone turned up once. This chain joins TRBV28 and TRBJ2-7; D possibly corresponds to TRBD1 (6 bases). The CDR3 runs 13 residues. Trimming stripped 2 bases from V and 5 bases from J, with 10 bases between. Germline-derived CDR1 and CDR2 are MDHEN and SYDVKM. CDR3 sequence reads: CASSLLGQNEQYF. The CDR3 DNA reads TGTGCCAGCAGTTTACTCGGACAGAACGAGCAGTACTTC.

This rearrangement joins TRBV6-2 or TRBV6-3 to TRBJ1-2; D gene unclear. V was cut by 0 bases and J by 3 bases, with 17 bases left in between. This CDR3 is built from 17 residues. Germline CDR1 and CDR2: MNHEY and SVGEGT. CDR3 bases: TGTGCCAGCAGTTACTCGTTGTATCGCAGGCCAGACTATGGCTACACCTTC. As protein: CASSYSLYRRPDYGYTF.

The table lists this clone with a count of one. The V gene is TRBV5-6, the J gene TRBJ2-1; D gene uncertain. Germline V gene lookup returns CDR1 SGHDT and CDR2 YYEEEE. The V end was cut by 1 base, the J end by 6 bases, with 8 bases between. CDR3 length equals 13 residues. The CDR3 DNA reads as TGTGCCAGCAGCTTGACGACCCTCAATGAGCAGTTCTTC. It translates to CASSLTTLNEQFF.

The CDR3 loop is CATSTLAIDTQYF. CDR3 bases: TGTGCCACCAGTACACTAGCGATCGATACGCAGTATTTT. The gene calls are TRBV24-1 and TRBJ2-3, with TRBD2 matching 7 bases. The CDR3 contains 13 residues. Germline values: CDR1 KGHDR, CDR2 SFDVKD. V gave up 6 bases and J gave up 6 bases; unmatched junction bases: 5.

This rearrangement joins TRBV4-3 to TRBJ1-5; possible D gene TRBD1, 5 bases. Germline CDR1 reads LGHNA; CDR2 reads YSLEER. The V and J ends lost 4 bases and 2 bases respectively, with 6 bases between them. CDR3 length: 13 residues. The CDR3 reads CASSRQRNQPQHF. The CDR3 DNA is TGCGCCAGCAGCCGACAGCGCAATCAGCCCCAGCATTTT.

The V call is TRBV9, the J call TRBJ1-2; no firm D call. CDR3 size: 14 residues. V lost 3 bases, J lost 2 bases, and 11 bases lay in between. Germline CDR1 reads SGDLS; CDR2 reads YYNGEE. The CDR3 protein is CASSGPGPNYGYTF. CDR3 nucleotide sequence: TGTGCCAGCAGCGGACCGGGCCCCAACTATGGCTACACCTTC.

This clone was found a few times. The chain has TRBV19 and TRBJ1-3, with 9 bases aligning to TRBD1. The CDR3 has 15 amino acids. In germline, CDR1 is LNHDA, CDR2 SQIVND (reference sequence). V was clipped by 5 bases and J by 1 base; unmatched bases: 3. CDR3: CASSLGQGSGNTIYF. The CDR3 nucleotides read TGTGCCAGTAGTCTGGGACAGGGATCTGGAAACACCATATATTTT.

The chain carries TRBV7-9 and TRBJ1-6, with 9 bases that match TRBD1. Germline assignment: CDR1 SEHNR and CDR2 FQNEAQ (reference sequence). CDR3 length: 15 amino acids. The J segment lost 6 bases and the V segment lost 5 bases, leaving 5 bases of the junction unmatched. The CDR3 protein is CASSRETGGNSPLHF. The CDR3 nucleotides are TGTGCCAGCAGCCGGGAGACAGGGGGTAATTCACCCCTCCACTTT.

The rearrangement joins TRBV5-1 to TRBJ2-3; D is ambiguous. The CDR3 covers 12 residues. The V end was cut by 4 bases, the J end by 0 bases, with 3 bases between. CDR1 SGHRS and CDR2 YFSETQ come from the germline V gene. The CDR3: CASSQSTDTQYF. The CDR3 coding sequence is TGCGCCAGCAGCCAGAGCACAGATACGCAGTATTTT.

This chain connects TRBV6-2 or TRBV6-3 to TRBJ2-1; D gene unclear. CDR1 and CDR2 (germline): MNHEY, SVGEGT. Trimming shortened V by 0 bases and J by 7 bases, and 10 bases separated the two germline ends. The length of the CDR3 is 14 residues. This CDR3 is CASSYSSGVNEQFF. In DNA, the CDR3 is TGTGCCAGCAGTTACTCTTCTGGGGTGAATGAGCAGTTCTTC.

J is TRBJ1-6 and V is TRBV5-1, with 7 bases that match TRBD1. This CDR3 has 15 residues. J was trimmed by 5 bases and V by 5 bases; bases with no gene match: 7. Germline CDR1 SGHRS, CDR2 YFSETQ. The CDR3 DNA sequence: TGCGCCAGCAGTCCACAGGGGCCGGATAATTCACCCCTCCACTTT. It specifies CASSPQGPDNSPLHF. The whole variable domain, remainder taken from reference TRBV5-1 and TRBJ1-6, is KAGVTQTPRYLIKTRGQQVTLSCSPISGHRSVSWYQQTPGQGLQFLFEYFSETQRNKGNFPGRFSGRQFSNSRSEMNVSTLELGDSALYLCASSPQGPDNSPLHFGNGTRLTVT.

V gene TRBV4-3 combines with J gene TRBJ2-3; 14 bases fit TRBD2. The germline V gene encodes CDR1 LGHNA and CDR2 YSLEER. This CDR3 is 16 amino acids long. J lost 3 bases, V lost 8 bases, and 7 bases had no gene match. The CDR3 loop reads CASGRGLAGATDTQYF. As DNA, the CDR3 is TGCGCCAGCGGCAGGGGACTAGCGGGAGCAACAGATACGCAGTATTTT.

The V gene is TRBV3-1 (or the pseudogene TRBV3-2), the J gene TRBJ2-5; 7 bases are a match to TRBD1. The CDR3 has 12 amino acids. V was pared by 6 bases and J by 5 bases, with 3 bases of the junction left unmatched. Germline CDR1 is LGHDT and CDR2 is YNNKEL (reference sequence). The DNA of the CDR3 is TGTGCCAGCAGAGGGGGCGGTGAGACCCAGTACTTC. Its translation: CASRGGGETQYF.

This clone was counted once. The chain is built from TRBV7-9 and TRBJ2-1; 8 bases are shared with TRBD2. Per the germline V gene, CDR1 is SEHNR and CDR2 is FQNEAQ (reference sequence). With V trimmed by 5 bases and J by 4 bases, 10 bases remained unmatched. There are 16 residues in the CDR3. The CDR3 loop is CASSQLAAGIYNEQFF. CDR3 bases: TGTGCCAGCAGCCAACTAGCGGCAGGGATATACAATGAGCAGTTCTTC.

V is TRBV30 and J is TRBJ1-1; TRBD1 might be the D (5 bases). This CDR3 comprises 13 residues. The germline V gene encodes CDR1 GTSNPN and CDR2 SVGIG (reference sequence). Trimming shortened V by 0 bases and J by 10 bases, and 15 bases separated the two germline ends. The CDR3 loop reads CAWSVPGLRRAFF. CDR3 DNA sequence: TGTGCCTGGAGTGTACCAGGGCTAAGGAGAGCTTTCTTT.

The chain joins TRBV11-2 to TRBJ2-7, with D perhaps TRBD1 or TRBD2 (5 bases each). The CDR3 has 14 residues. Germline assignment: CDR1 SGHAT and CDR2 FQNNGV. Trimming took off 5 bases at V and 1 base at J, with 12 bases between the two ends. The CDR3 sequence is CASSRDPGSYEQYF. In DNA, the CDR3 is TGTGCCAGCAGCCGGGACCCCGGTTCCTACGAGCAGTACTTC.

This chain uses TRBV27 with TRBJ2-3, with D possibly being TRBD2 (5 bases). There are 13 residues in the CDR3. From germline, CDR1 is MNHEY and CDR2 SMNVEV (reference sequence). V was shortened by 8 bases and J by 6 bases, with 15 bases between the two germline ends. The CDR3 nucleotides are TGTGCCAGCCAAGCACGGGGTCGGGATACGCAGTATTTT. Residues: CASQARGRDTQYF.

The J gene is TRBJ2-7, the V gene TRBV12-5; D not resolved. The CDR3 runs 13 residues. Trimming took off 7 bases at V and 2 bases at J, with 12 bases between the two ends. Germline lookup yields CDR1 LGHNT and CDR2 FRNRAP. For the CDR3, the DNA is TGTGCTAGTGCCCCGGTGGCTCCCTACGAGCAGTACTTC. This codes for CASAPVAPYEQYF. Together with reference TRBV12-5 and TRBJ2-7, the CDR3 gives the full variable domain: DARVTQTPRHKVTEMGQEVTMRCQPILGHNTVFWYRQTMMQGLELLAYFRNRAPLDDSGMPKDRFSAEMPDATLATLKIQPSEPRDSAVYFCASAPVAPYEQYFGPGTRLTVT.